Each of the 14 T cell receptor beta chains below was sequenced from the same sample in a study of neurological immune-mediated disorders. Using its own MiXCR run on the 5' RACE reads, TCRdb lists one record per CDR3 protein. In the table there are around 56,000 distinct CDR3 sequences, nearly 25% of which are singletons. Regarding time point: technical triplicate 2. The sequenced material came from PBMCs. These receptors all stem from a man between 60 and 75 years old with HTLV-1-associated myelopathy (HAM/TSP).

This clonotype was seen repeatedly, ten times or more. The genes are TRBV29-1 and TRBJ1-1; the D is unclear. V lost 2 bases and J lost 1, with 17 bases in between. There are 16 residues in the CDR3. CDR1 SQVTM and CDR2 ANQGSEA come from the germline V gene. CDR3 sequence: CSVESVLGRKNTEAFF. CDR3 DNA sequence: TGCAGCGTTGAATCAGTCCTAGGACGGAAGAACACTGAAGCTTTCTTT.

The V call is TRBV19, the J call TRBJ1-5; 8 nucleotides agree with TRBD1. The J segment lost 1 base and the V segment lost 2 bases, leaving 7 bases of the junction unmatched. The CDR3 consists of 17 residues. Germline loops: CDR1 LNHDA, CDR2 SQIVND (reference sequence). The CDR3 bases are TGTGCCAGTAGTATAACCCAGGGGGCTTGGAGCAATCAGCCCCAGCATTTT. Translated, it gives CASSITQGAWSNQPQHF.

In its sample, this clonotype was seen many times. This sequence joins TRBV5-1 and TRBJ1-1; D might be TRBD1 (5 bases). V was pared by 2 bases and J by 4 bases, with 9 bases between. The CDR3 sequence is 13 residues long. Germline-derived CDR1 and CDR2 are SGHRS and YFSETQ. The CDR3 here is CASSFREGTEAFF. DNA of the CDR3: TGCGCCAGCAGCTTCAGGGAGGGCACTGAAGCTTTCTTT.

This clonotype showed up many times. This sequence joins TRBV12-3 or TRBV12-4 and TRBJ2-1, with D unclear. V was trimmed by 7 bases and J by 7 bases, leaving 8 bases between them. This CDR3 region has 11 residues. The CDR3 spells CASTQLNEQFF. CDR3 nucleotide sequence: TGTGCCAGCACTCAACTGAATGAGCAGTTCTTC.

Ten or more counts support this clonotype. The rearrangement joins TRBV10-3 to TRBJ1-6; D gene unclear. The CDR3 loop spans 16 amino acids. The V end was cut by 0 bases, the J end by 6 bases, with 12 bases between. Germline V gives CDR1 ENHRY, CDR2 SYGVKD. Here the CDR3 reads CAISESFSGSNSPLHF. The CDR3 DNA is TGTGCCATCAGTGAGTCGTTTTCCGGGAGTAATTCACCCCTCCACTTT.

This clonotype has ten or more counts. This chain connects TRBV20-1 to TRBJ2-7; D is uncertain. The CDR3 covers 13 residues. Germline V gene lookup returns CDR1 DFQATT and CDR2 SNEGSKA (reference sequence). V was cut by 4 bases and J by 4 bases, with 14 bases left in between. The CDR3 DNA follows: TGCAGTGCTACTAGAACAGCTACTTACGAGCAGTACTTC. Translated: CSATRTATYEQYF.

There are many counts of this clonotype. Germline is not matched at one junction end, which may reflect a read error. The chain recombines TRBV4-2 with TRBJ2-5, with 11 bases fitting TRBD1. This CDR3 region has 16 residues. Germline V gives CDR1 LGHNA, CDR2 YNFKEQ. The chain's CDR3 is CASTQNGQGAGETQYF. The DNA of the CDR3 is TGTGCCAGCACCCAAAATGGACAGGGGGCAGGGGAGACCCAGTACTTC.

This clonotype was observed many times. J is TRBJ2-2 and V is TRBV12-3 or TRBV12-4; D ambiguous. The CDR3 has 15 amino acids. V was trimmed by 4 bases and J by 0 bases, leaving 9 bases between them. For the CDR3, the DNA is TGTGCCAGCAGTTCCCTCATGGCGAACACCGGGGAGCTGTTTTTT. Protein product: CASSSLMANTGELFF.

CDR3 sequence (DNA): TGTGCCAGCAGCTTCGGTACAGAAGGGGCCAACGTCCTGACTTTC. Protein product: CASSFGTEGANVLTF. V and J are TRBV5-6 and TRBJ2-6; no reliable D call. Germline V gives CDR1 SGHDT, CDR2 YYEEEE. The CDR3 has 15 amino acids. Trimming shortened V by 2 bases and J by 4 bases, and 10 bases separated the two germline ends.

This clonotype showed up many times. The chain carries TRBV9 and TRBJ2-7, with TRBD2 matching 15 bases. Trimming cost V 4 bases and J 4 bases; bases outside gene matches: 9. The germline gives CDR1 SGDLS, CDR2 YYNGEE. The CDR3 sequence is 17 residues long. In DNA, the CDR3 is TGTGCCAGCAGCCCGTGGACTAGCGGGAGGGCCAGGTACGAGCAGTACTTC. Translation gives CASSPWTSGRARYEQYF.

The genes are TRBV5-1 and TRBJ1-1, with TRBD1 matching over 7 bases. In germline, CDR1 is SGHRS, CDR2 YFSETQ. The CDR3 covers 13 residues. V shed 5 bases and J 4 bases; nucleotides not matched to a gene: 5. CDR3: CASSLRGGTEAFF. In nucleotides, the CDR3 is TGCGCCAGCAGTCTCAGGGGGGGCACTGAAGCTTTCTTT.

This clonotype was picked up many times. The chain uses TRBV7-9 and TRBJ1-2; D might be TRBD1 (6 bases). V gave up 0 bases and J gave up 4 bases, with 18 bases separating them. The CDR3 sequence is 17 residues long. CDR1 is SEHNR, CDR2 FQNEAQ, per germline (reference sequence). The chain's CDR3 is CASSLAPIQGYLYGYTF. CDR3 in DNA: TGTGCCAGCAGCTTAGCCCCAATACAGGGCTACCTCTATGGCTACACCTTC.

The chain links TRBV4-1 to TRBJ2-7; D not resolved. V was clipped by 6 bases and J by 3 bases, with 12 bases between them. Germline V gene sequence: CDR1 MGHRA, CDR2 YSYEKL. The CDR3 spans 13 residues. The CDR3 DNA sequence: TGCGCCAGCAGGAACGTGGGCGACTACGAGCAGTACTTC. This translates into CASRNVGDYEQYF.

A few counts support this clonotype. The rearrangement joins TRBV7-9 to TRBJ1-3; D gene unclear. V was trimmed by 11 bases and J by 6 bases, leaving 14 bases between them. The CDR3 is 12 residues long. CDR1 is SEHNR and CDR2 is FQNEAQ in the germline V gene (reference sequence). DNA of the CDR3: TGTGCCGCTGGCGGGGAGGAAAACACCATATATTTT. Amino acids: CAAGGEENTIYF.